These T cell receptor beta chains were read from a single sample in a study of beta chain features in type 1 diabetes. Clones were sequenced by immunoSEQ multiplex PCR, and TCRdb holds only the in-frame ones, with some missing. The sample carries a few hundred thousand clones, roughly a tenth recorded once. Sequences were obtained from central memory CD4+ T cells from blood. These receptors were obtained from a man aged 25 to 40 with type 1 diabetes. Each CDR3 is given with its conserved first and last residue. The order of the fields is clone size, D gene, CDR3 length, V gene, J gene, CDR3 protein, CDR3 DNA. D genes are given only for firm matches. Clone size is given for some rows only: seen once, a few or many times, or a class if the clone is expanded.

>-|-|14|TRBV7-8|TRBJ2-2
CASSFALGIGELFF
TGTGCCAGCAGCTTCGCACTAGGGATCGGGGAGCTGTTTTTT
>-|-|15|TRBV19|TRBJ2-1
CASSIRTVSYNEQFF
TGTGCCAGTAGTATCCGGACTGTTTCCTACAATGAGCAGTTCTTC
>few|-|13|TRBV11-2|TRBJ1-5
CASSLSEKQPQHF
TGTGCCAGCAGCTTATCGGAAAAGCAGCCCCAGCATTTT
>many|TRBD2|13|TRBV7-9|TRBJ2-5
CAGDRGRGETQYF
TGTGCCGGCGACCGGGGGAGGGGAGAGACCCAGTACTTC
>-|-|16|TRBV30|TRBJ2-4
CAWTPFGKGIGDIQYF
TGTGCCTGGACCCCTTTCGGGAAGGGGATTGGAGACATTCAGTACTTC
>many|TRBD2|16|TRBV7-9|TRBJ2-1
CASSPSLGLAGTEQFF
TGTGCCAGCAGCCCAAGCCTGGGACTAGCGGGAACAGAGCAGTTCTTC
>few|-|12|TRBV13|TRBJ1-5
CASSNSNQPQHF
TGTGCCAGCAGTAATAGCAATCAGCCCCAGCATTTT
>-|-|13|TRBV6-1|TRBJ2-5
CASSFQFQETQYF
TGTGCCAGCAGTTTTCAGTTTCAAGAGACCCAGTACTTC
>-|-|14|TRBV6-6|TRBJ1-1
CASSFLGSNTEAFF
TGTGCCAGCAGTTTCCTTGGGTCGAACACTGAAGCTTTCTTT
>few|-|10|TRBV21-1|TRBJ1-2
CASSKRELAF
TGTGCCAGCAGCAAAAGGGAACTCGCCTTC
>many|-|14|TRBV11-2|TRBJ2-3
CASSLDNPGDTQYF
TGTGCCAGCAGCTTAGACAACCCAGGCGATACGCAGTATTTT
>many|-|14|TRBV18|TRBJ1-4
CASSPVATNEKLFF
TGTGCCAGCTCACCCGTTGCAACTAATGAAAAACTGTTTTTT
>few|TRBD1|14|TRBV2|TRBJ2-7
CASSVTGGRREQYF
TGTGCCAGCAGTGTAACAGGGGGCCGGCGGGAGCAGTACTTC
>-|-|16|TRBV28|TRBJ2-5
CASSLGGLGVIETQYF
TGTGCCAGCAGTTTGGGTGGGCTTGGGGTTATAGAGACCCAGTACTTC
>-|-|14|TRBV2|TRBJ1-1
CASSFDRVNTEAFF
TGTGCCAGCAGTTTCGACAGAGTAAACACTGAAGCTTTCTTT
>few|TRBD2|18|TRBV11-1|TRBJ2-5
CASSLRGGLAGERETQYF
TGTGCCAGCAGCTTAAGAGGAGGGCTAGCGGGAGAGAGAGAGACCCAGTACTTC
>few|-|11|TRBV28|TRBJ2-5
CASSLIETQYF
TGTGCCAGCAGTTTAATCGAGACCCAGTACTTC
>few|-|13|TRBV27|TRBJ2-5
CASSLSGGGTQYF
TGTGCCAGCAGTTTATCAGGGGGGGGGACCCAGTACTTC
>many|-|12|TRBV28|TRBJ1-1
CASSFQNTEAFF
TGTGCCAGCAGTTTCCAGAACACTGAAGCTTTCTTT
>once|-|14|TRBV18|TRBJ2-3
CASSPGPGGDTQYF
TGTGCCAGCTCACCGGGGCCTGGCGGAGATACGCAGTATTTT
>-|-|9|TRBV9|TRBJ2-5
CASTGAQYF
TGTGCCAGCACGGGGGCCCAGTACTTC
>-|-|16|TRBV28|TRBJ1-1
CASSQRGLSMNTEAFF
TGTGCCAGCAGTCAACGGGGTCTGAGTATGAACACTGAAGCTTTCTTT
>many|-|14|TRBV7-2|TRBJ2-5
CASSLARSVETQYF
TGTGCCAGCAGCTTAGCGCGCTCGGTAGAGACCCAGTACTTC
>few|-|13|TRBV2|TRBJ2-3
CASSGQSTDTQYF
TGTGCCAGCAGTGGACAGTCCACAGATACGCAGTATTTT
>-|-|16|TRBV28|TRBJ1-2
CASRRPGGDRYYGYTF
TGTGCCAGCAGACGTCCCGGGGGGGATCGATACTATGGCTACACCTTC
>-|TRBD1|14|TRBV7-3|TRBJ2-5
CASSQDRAGETQYF
TGTGCCAGCAGCCAGGACAGGGCCGGGGAGACCCAGTACTTC
>few|-|14|TRBV5-1|TRBJ2-1
CASSPEPGYNEQFF
TGCGCCAGCAGCCCCGAACCGGGGTACAATGAGCAGTTCTTC
>few|-|12|TRBV7-2|TRBJ2-3
CASRGLGDTQYF
TGTGCCAGCAGGGGCCTCGGAGATACGCAGTATTTT
>-|TRBD2|15|TRBV5-1|TRBJ2-1
CASSLSTSGSLEQFF
TGCGCCAGCAGCCTTTCGACTAGCGGGAGTTTGGAGCAGTTCTTC
>-|TRBD2|16|TRBV7-9|TRBJ2-7
CASSSYATGGQYEQYF
TGTGCCAGCAGCTCCTATGCGACGGGAGGGCAGTACGAGCAGTACTTC
>-|-|18|TRBV19|TRBJ2-7
CASSIDPPYKGSSYEQYF
TGTGCCAGTAGTATAGATCCCCCTTACAAGGGGAGCTCCTACGAGCAGTACTTC
>few|-|14|TRBV30|TRBJ1-5
CAWSTGTANQPQHF
TGTGCCTGGAGTACAGGGACGGCGAATCAGCCCCAGCATTTT
>-|-|12|TRBV19|TRBJ1-3
CASSMVRNTIYF
TGTGCCAGTAGTATGGTGCGAAACACCATATATTTT
>-|-|13|TRBV18|TRBJ2-3
CASSPTSADTQYF
TGTGCCAGCTCACCGACAAGTGCAGATACGCAGTATTTT
>few|TRBD2|17|TRBV7-2|TRBJ2-5
CASSLGLDSGREETQYF
TGTGCCAGCAGCTTAGGATTGGACAGCGGGAGAGAAGAGACCCAGTACTTC
>-|-|18|TRBV29-1|TRBJ2-1
CSVGGGRSGTISYNEQFF
TGCAGCGTAGGTGGGGGGCGATCCGGGACGATCTCCTACAATGAGCAGTTCTTC
>-|TRBD2|16|TRBV7-3|TRBJ2-7
CASSLTGTSGSYEQYF
TGTGCCAGCAGCTTAACGGGGACTAGCGGCTCCTACGAGCAGTACTTC
>-|TRBD1|16|TRBV7-9|TRBJ2-1
CASSSPGQGPPYEQFF
TGTGCCAGCAGCTCTCCCGGACAGGGCCCGCCGTATGAGCAGTTCTTC
>-|TRBD2|17|TRBV5-4|TRBJ2-7
CASSGGLAGTSSYEQYF
TGTGCCAGCAGCGGAGGACTAGCGGGAACGTCCTCCTACGAGCAGTACTTC
>few|-|13|TRBV2|TRBJ2-5
CASSVEFQETQYF
TGTGCCAGCAGTGTGGAGTTTCAAGAGACCCAGTACTTC
>-|-|13|TRBV19|TRBJ1-3
CASSFSVGNTIYF
TGTGCCAGTAGTTTCTCGGTCGGAAACACCATATATTTT
>few|-|11|TRBV2|TRBJ2-7
CASRATYEQYF
TGTGCCAGCAGGGCCACCTACGAGCAGTACTTC
>few|TRBD2|13|TRBV6-1|TRBJ2-2
CASRRGSTGELFF
TGTGCCAGCAGGCGCGGGAGTACCGGGGAGCTGTTTTTT
>-|-|14|TRBV5-1|TRBJ2-2
CASSLDVGTGELFF
TGCGCCAGCAGCTTGGATGTAGGGACCGGGGAGCTGTTTTTT
>-|-|13|TRBV19|TRBJ2-2
CASSMVRTGELFF
TGTGCCAGTAGTATGGTGAGGACCGGGGAGCTGTTTTTT
>many|-|14|TRBV10-3|TRBJ2-5
CAISAGQGRETQYF
TGTGCCATCAGTGCGGGTCAGGGTCGGGAGACCCAGTACTTC
>few|-|11|TRBV5-6|TRBJ2-7
CASRSTYEQYF
TGTGCCAGCAGATCAACCTACGAGCAGTACTTC
>few|-|15|TRBV28|TRBJ2-3
CASSFSLGTRDTQYF
TGTGCCAGCAGTTTCTCACTAGGTACTAGGGATACGCAGTATTTT
>few|-|12|TRBV25-1|TRBJ1-1
CASRQGDTEAFF
TGTGCCAGCAGACAGGGAGACACTGAAGCTTTCTTT
>few|-|15|TRBV18|TRBJ1-1
CASSPSMGELAEAFF
TGTGCCAGCTCACCCTCCATGGGGGAACTGGCTGAAGCTTTCTTT
>-|-|13|TRBV5-5|TRBJ2-5
CASSLEPGETQYF
TGTGCCAGCAGCTTGGAACCGGGCGAGACCCAGTACTTC
>-|-|16|TRBV19|TRBJ1-1
CASSIDHGGYGIEAFF
TGTGCCAGTAGTATAGACCACGGTGGGTACGGAATAGAAGCTTTCTTT
>few|-|16|TRBV28|TRBJ2-7
CASISPGTGRANEQYF
TGTGCCAGCATTTCGCCCGGGACCGGAAGGGCTAACGAGCAGTACTTC
>-|-|11|TRBV9|TRBJ2-7
CAGRTLYEQYF
TGTGCCGGGAGGACCTTGTACGAGCAGTACTTC
>-|-|14|TRBV5-1|TRBJ1-5
CASSFGGADQPQHF
TGCGCCAGCAGCTTTGGGGGGGCTGATCAGCCCCAGCATTTT
>-|TRBD2|17|TRBV28|TRBJ2-5
CASTLGVAGGFGETQYF
TGTGCCAGCACCTTGGGAGTAGCGGGAGGTTTCGGGGAGACCCAGTACTTC
>many|TRBD1|14|TRBV27|TRBJ2-7
CASRDREPPYEQYF
TGTGCCAGCAGAGACAGGGAGCCTCCCTACGAGCAGTACTTC